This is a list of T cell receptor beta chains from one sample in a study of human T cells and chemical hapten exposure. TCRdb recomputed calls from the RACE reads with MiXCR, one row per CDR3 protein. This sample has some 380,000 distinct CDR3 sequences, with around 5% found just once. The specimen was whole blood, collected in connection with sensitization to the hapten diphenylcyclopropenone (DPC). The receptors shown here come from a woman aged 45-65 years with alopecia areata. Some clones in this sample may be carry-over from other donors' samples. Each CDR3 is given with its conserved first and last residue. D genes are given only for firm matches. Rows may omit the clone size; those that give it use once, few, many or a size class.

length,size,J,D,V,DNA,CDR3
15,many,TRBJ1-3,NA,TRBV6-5,TGTGCCAGCAGTTACAGGGGGAACTCTGGAAACACCATATATTTT,CASSYRGNSGNTIYF
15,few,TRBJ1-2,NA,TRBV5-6,TGTGCCAGCAGCTTGTGGGGCCAGGGATTCGGTGGCTACACCTTC,CASSLWGQGFGGYTF
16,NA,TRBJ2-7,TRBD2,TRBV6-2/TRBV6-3,TGTGCCAGCAGTTCCGCTAGCGGGAGGCGCACCTACGAGCAGTACTTC,CASSSASGRRTYEQYF
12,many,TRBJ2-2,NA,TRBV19,TGTGCCAGTAGTTGGCTGGACGGGGAGCTGTTTTTT,CASSWLDGELFF
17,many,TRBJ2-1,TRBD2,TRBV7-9,TGTGCCAGCAGCTTAGATCCGACTAGCGGGGGACTTCACGAGCAGTTCTTC,CASSLDPTSGGLHEQFF
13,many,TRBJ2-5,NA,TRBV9,TGTGCCAGCAGCACCAGACAGAAAGAGACCCAGTACTTC,CASSTRQKETQYF
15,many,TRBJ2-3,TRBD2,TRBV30,TGTGCCTGGAGTGTAGCGGGAGTCGGCACAGATACGCAGTATTTT,CAWSVAGVGTDTQYF
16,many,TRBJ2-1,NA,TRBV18,TGTGCCAGCTCACCACTCAGACAGGGACTTTACAATGAGCAGTTCTTC,CASSPLRQGLYNEQFF
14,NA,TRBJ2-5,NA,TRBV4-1,TGCGCCAGCAGCCAACACAGGGCGAGAGAGACCCAGTACTTC,CASSQHRARETQYF
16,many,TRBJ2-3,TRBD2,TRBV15,TGTGCCACCAGCAGAGAACGACTAGCGCTCACAGATACGCAGTATTTT,CATSRERLALTDTQYF